Listed below are T cell receptor beta chains from one sample, sequenced in a study of T cell changes during pregnancy in multiple sclerosis. Libraries were prepared by immunoSEQ multiplex PCR; TCRdb keeps only in-frame clonotypes and omits some of them. The data contain about 16,000 clones, around 96% of them singletons. Sequenced material: peripheral blood, taken in the third trimester of pregnancy. Every receptor here comes from a female donor with multiple sclerosis, enrolled in a pregnancy study. CDR3s include the opening cysteine and the closing phenylalanine or tryptophan. A D gene is named only where the DNA matches it firmly. Not every row has a clone size; where given, it reads once, few, many or a size class.

-,TRBV5-1,TRBJ1-6,TRBD1,CASEGTDNSPLHF,TGCGCCAGCGAGGGGACAGATAATTCACCCCTCCACTTT
-,TRBV28,TRBJ2-7,TRBD2,CASSLDGAVGGPPYEQYF,TGTGCCAGCAGTTTGGACGGTGCAGTGGGAGGGCCCCCCTACGAGCAGTACTTC
-,TRBV28,TRBJ2-2,TRBD1,CASSRTGTGATGELFF,TGTGCCAGCAGTCGTACCGGGACAGGGGCCACCGGGGAGCTGTTTTTT
-,TRBV5-1,TRBJ2-1,-,CASTSHGTEYNEQFF,TGCGCCAGCACCTCACACGGGACTGAGTACAATGAGCAGTTCTTC
-,TRBV2,TRBJ2-4,-,CASSGALLAKNIQYF,TGTGCCAGCAGTGGGGCCCTTCTAGCCAAAAACATTCAGTACTTC
-,TRBV29-1,TRBJ1-2,TRBD1,CSVEQGAWGHGYTF,TGCAGCGTTGAACAGGGGGCCTGGGGCCATGGCTACACCTTC
-,TRBV6-1,TRBJ2-1,TRBD2,CASSLSGSYNEQFF,TGTGCCAGCAGCCTTAGCGGGTCCTACAATGAGCAGTTCTTC
once,TRBV15,TRBJ2-6,-,CATSRGAGAGANVLTF,TGTGCCACCAGCAGAGGGGCAGGGGCCGGGGCCAACGTCCTGACTTTC
-,TRBV15,TRBJ2-2,TRBD1,CATRDQPGQGNTGELFF,TGTGCCACCAGGGACCAACCGGGACAGGGTAACACCGGGGAGCTGTTTTTT
-,TRBV30,TRBJ2-3,-,CAWSLAGDTQYF,TGTGCCTGGAGTCTTGCGGGGGATACGCAGTATTTT
-,TRBV14,TRBJ1-2,TRBD1,CASSPTYRGLGYTF,TGTGCCAGCAGTCCTACATACAGGGGGCTGGGCTACACCTTC
-,TRBV18,TRBJ1-3,-,CASSPLEFTGISGNTIYF,TGTGCCAGCTCACCCCTTGAGTTCACAGGTATCTCTGGAAACACCATATATTTT
-,TRBV9,TRBJ1-3,TRBD1,CASSPFLPGTGGNTIYF,TGTGCCAGCAGCCCTTTCCTACCGGGGACAGGTGGAAACACCATATATTTT
-,TRBV29-1,TRBJ1-1,-,CSPQRCTQMNTEAFF,TGCAGCCCCCAGCGTTGCACCCAGATGAACACTGAAGCTTTCTTT
-,TRBV6-5,TRBJ2-7,-,CASSFTQGFYYEQYF,TGTGCCAGCAGTTTTACTCAGGGGTTCTACTACGAGCAGTACTTC
-,TRBV5-1,TRBJ1-4,TRBD1,CASSSEVTGGYDEKLFF,TGCGCCAGCAGTTCCGAGGTCACAGGGGGCTATGATGAAAAACTGTTTTTT
-,TRBV28,TRBJ2-7,TRBD2,CASSFGLAAISYEQYF,TGTGCCAGCAGTTTCGGACTAGCGGCAATCTCCTACGAGCAGTACTTC
once,TRBV6-1,TRBJ1-2,-,CASTPGQSNYGYTF,TGTGCCAGCACCCCAGGACAGAGTAACTATGGCTACACCTTC
-,TRBV4-2,TRBJ2-1,-,CASSARDFGSYNEQFF,TGTGCCAGCAGCGCGAGGGACTTCGGCTCCTACAATGAGCAGTTCTTC
-,TRBV7-3,TRBJ2-7,TRBD2,CASSPIAGGTPQQYF,TGTGCCAGCAGCCCTATAGCGGGAGGGACCCCACAGCAGTACTTC
-,TRBV19,TRBJ1-2,-,CASSPTQRNYGYTF,TGTGCCAGTAGTCCCACTCAGCGGAACTATGGCTACACCTTC
-,TRBV7-3,TRBJ2-5,TRBD1,CASSARTGGVETQYF,TGTGCCAGCAGCGCCCGGACAGGGGGCGTAGAGACCCAGTACTTC